A selection of T cell receptor beta chains follows, all from one sample in a study of blood T cell repertoires in COVID-19. Produced via immunoSEQ multiplex PCR; TCRdb's table is partial and in-frame only. The sample records under 200,000 clones, about four fifths being singletons. Sequencing was performed on peripheral blood. These receptors were obtained from a man aged 55-75 years with acute or convalescent COVID-19. The CDR3 runs from the conserved cysteine through the conserved F or W. Each record gives: clone size, D gene, J gene, V gene, CDR3 protein, CDR3 DNA. D genes are given only for firm matches. Expanded clones get a size class; other rows say once, few or many, or leave the size out.

clone_size: NA; d_call: TRBD1; j_call: TRBJ2-7; v_call: TRBV7-9; cdr3_aa: CASSTRDRGSEQYF; cdr3_nt: TGTGCCAGCAGCACCCGGGACAGGGGTAGTGAGCAGTACTTC
clone_size: NA; d_call: NA; j_call: TRBJ1-5; v_call: TRBV21-1; cdr3_aa: CASTMDRPRIYSNQPQHF; cdr3_nt: TGTGCCAGCACAATGGACAGGCCAAGAATCTATAGCAATCAGCCCCAGCATTTT
clone_size: few; d_call: NA; j_call: TRBJ1-4; v_call: TRBV2; cdr3_aa: CASSEAEPGGAGEKLFF; cdr3_nt: TGTGCCAGCAGTGAAGCCGAACCGGGGGGCGCGGGTGAAAAACTGTTTTTT
clone_size: once; d_call: NA; j_call: TRBJ1-4; v_call: TRBV10-3; cdr3_aa: CAISPDSKDEKLFF; cdr3_nt: TGTGCCATCAGTCCGGACAGCAAAGATGAAAAACTGTTTTTT
clone_size: NA; d_call: NA; j_call: TRBJ1-2; v_call: TRBV6-1; cdr3_aa: CASSEEKGIAGGYTF; cdr3_nt: TGTGCCAGCAGTGAGGAGAAAGGGATAGCGGGTGGCTACACCTTC
clone_size: NA; d_call: NA; j_call: TRBJ2-3; v_call: TRBV6-6; cdr3_aa: CASSYQGADTQYF; cdr3_nt: TGTGCCAGCAGTTATCAGGGCGCGGATACGCAGTATTTT
clone_size: NA; d_call: TRBD1; j_call: TRBJ2-5; v_call: TRBV5-4; cdr3_aa: CASSQGQGETQYF; cdr3_nt: TGTGCCAGCAGCCAGGGACAGGGGGAGACCCAGTACTTC
clone_size: many; d_call: NA; j_call: TRBJ2-7; v_call: TRBV19; cdr3_aa: CASSSSSYEQYF; cdr3_nt: TGTGCCAGTAGTTCGAGCTCCTACGAGCAGTACTTC
clone_size: NA; d_call: TRBD1; j_call: TRBJ2-7; v_call: TRBV4-3; cdr3_aa: CASSQTPGQGTYF; cdr3_nt: TGCGCCAGCAGCCAAACTCCGGGACAGGGGACGTACTTC
clone_size: NA; d_call: TRBD2; j_call: TRBJ2-1; v_call: TRBV4-2; cdr3_aa: CASSQDGLAGEQFF; cdr3_nt: TGTGCCAGCAGCCAAGATGGGCTAGCGGGTGAGCAGTTCTTC
clone_size: NA; d_call: NA; j_call: TRBJ2-2; v_call: TRBV6-5; cdr3_aa: CASSYSKGEWTGELFF; cdr3_nt: TGTGCCAGCAGTTACTCGAAGGGGGAATGGACCGGGGAGCTGTTTTTT
clone_size: NA; d_call: NA; j_call: TRBJ1-5; v_call: TRBV5-6; cdr3_aa: CASSSGLSNQPQHF; cdr3_nt: TGTGCCAGCAGCTCGGGATTATCCAATCAGCCCCAGCATTTT
clone_size: NA; d_call: NA; j_call: TRBJ1-4; v_call: TRBV4-2; cdr3_aa: CASSQDSASGGEKLFF; cdr3_nt: TGTGCCAGCAGCCAAGATTCTGCGTCAGGAGGAGAAAAACTGTTTTTT
clone_size: NA; d_call: NA; j_call: TRBJ1-3; v_call: TRBV5-6; cdr3_aa: CASSLAGGRISGNTIYF; cdr3_nt: TGTGCCAGCAGCTTGGCGGGGGGTAGGATCTCTGGAAACACCATATATTTT
clone_size: NA; d_call: NA; j_call: TRBJ2-1; v_call: TRBV5-1; cdr3_aa: CASSFRGDYNEQFF; cdr3_nt: TGCGCCAGCAGCTTCCGCGGGGACTACAATGAGCAGTTCTTC
clone_size: NA; d_call: TRBD1; j_call: TRBJ2-1; v_call: TRBV5-1; cdr3_aa: CASSPGGIGYNEQFF; cdr3_nt: TGCGCCAGCAGTCCAGGGGGCATCGGGTACAATGAGCAGTTCTTC
clone_size: NA; d_call: NA; j_call: TRBJ2-3; v_call: TRBV7-9; cdr3_aa: CASSTTSDTQYF; cdr3_nt: TGTGCCAGCAGCACAACCTCAGATACGCAGTATTTT
clone_size: few; d_call: TRBD1; j_call: TRBJ2-7; v_call: TRBV6-2/TRBV6-3; cdr3_aa: CASSYSGTGNEQYF; cdr3_nt: TGTGCCAGCAGTTACTCTGGGACAGGGAACGAGCAGTACTTC
clone_size: NA; d_call: NA; j_call: TRBJ2-1; v_call: TRBV7-3; cdr3_aa: CASSLTHPLAGNNEQFF; cdr3_nt: TGTGCCAGCAGCTTAACCCATCCCCTTGCGGGCAACAATGAGCAGTTCTTC
clone_size: NA; d_call: TRBD1; j_call: TRBJ2-7; v_call: TRBV11-2; cdr3_aa: CASSLQGQGSSYEQYF; cdr3_nt: TGTGCCAGCAGCTTACAGGGACAGGGGTCCTCCTACGAGCAGTACTTC
clone_size: NA; d_call: TRBD1; j_call: TRBJ1-1; v_call: TRBV3-1/TRBV3-2; cdr3_aa: CASSRVTGAEAFF; cdr3_nt: TGTGCCAGCAGCCGAGTGACAGGGGCTGAAGCTTTCTTT
clone_size: NA; d_call: NA; j_call: TRBJ1-1; v_call: TRBV27; cdr3_aa: CASSLRQGTEAFF; cdr3_nt: TGTGCCAGCAGTTTACGGCAGGGCACTGAAGCTTTCTTT
clone_size: NA; d_call: TRBD1; j_call: TRBJ2-7; v_call: TRBV6-5; cdr3_aa: CASSLGQGKEQYF; cdr3_nt: TGTGCCAGCAGCTTGGGACAGGGCAAAGAGCAGTACTTC
clone_size: NA; d_call: TRBD1; j_call: TRBJ1-6; v_call: TRBV4-2; cdr3_aa: CASRRDRGNSPLHF; cdr3_nt: TGTGCCAGCAGGCGGGACAGGGGAAATTCACCCCTCCACTTT
clone_size: NA; d_call: TRBD2; j_call: TRBJ2-1; v_call: TRBV9; cdr3_aa: CASSTLSAGSSNEQFF; cdr3_nt: TGTGCCAGCAGCACATTATCAGCGGGATCTTCCAATGAGCAGTTCTTC
clone_size: once; d_call: TRBD2; j_call: TRBJ2-1; v_call: TRBV5-1; cdr3_aa: CASSLGLAGGFSYNEQFF; cdr3_nt: TGCGCCAGCAGCTTGGGGCTAGCGGGAGGATTTTCCTACAATGAGCAGTTCTTC
clone_size: NA; d_call: NA; j_call: TRBJ2-1; v_call: TRBV9; cdr3_aa: CASSVGGTGVNEQFF; cdr3_nt: TGTGCCAGCAGCGTCGGAGGTACGGGGGTCAATGAGCAGTTCTTC
clone_size: NA; d_call: TRBD1; j_call: TRBJ1-5; v_call: TRBV2; cdr3_aa: CASSHPRDRGFHSNQPQHF; cdr3_nt: TGTGCCAGCAGCCATCCCCGGGACAGGGGGTTCCATAGCAATCAGCCCCAGCATTTT
clone_size: NA; d_call: NA; j_call: TRBJ1-6; v_call: TRBV9; cdr3_aa: CASSVERQIYNSPLHF; cdr3_nt: TGTGCCAGCAGCGTTGAGAGGCAAATATATAATTCACCCCTCCACTTT
clone_size: NA; d_call: TRBD2; j_call: TRBJ2-7; v_call: TRBV11-2; cdr3_aa: CASRGLAGGGEQYF; cdr3_nt: TGTGCCAGCAGGGGACTAGCGGGAGGGGGAGAGCAGTACTTC
clone_size: once; d_call: NA; j_call: TRBJ2-3; v_call: TRBV13; cdr3_aa: CASSSPESGTDTQYF; cdr3_nt: TGTGCCAGCAGCTCCCCTGAAAGCGGCACAGATACGCAGTATTTT
clone_size: once; d_call: NA; j_call: TRBJ2-7; v_call: TRBV4-2; cdr3_aa: CASSQESASLSYEQYF; cdr3_nt: TGTGCCAGCAGCCAAGAATCGGCTAGTCTCTCCTACGAGCAGTACTTC
clone_size: NA; d_call: NA; j_call: TRBJ1-3; v_call: TRBV18; cdr3_aa: CASSPLRGDSGNTIYF; cdr3_nt: TGTGCCAGCTCACCACTAAGAGGAGACTCTGGAAACACCATATATTTT
clone_size: few; d_call: NA; j_call: TRBJ1-3; v_call: TRBV5-5; cdr3_aa: CASSLDLAGLSGNTIYF; cdr3_nt: TGTGCCAGCAGCTTGGACCTCGCAGGGTTATCTGGAAACACCATATATTTT
clone_size: NA; d_call: NA; j_call: TRBJ1-2; v_call: TRBV2; cdr3_aa: CASRNNNYGYTF; cdr3_nt: TGTGCCAGCAGGAACAACAACTATGGCTACACCTTC
clone_size: NA; d_call: NA; j_call: TRBJ2-2; v_call: TRBV6-6; cdr3_aa: CASSYAVASGTGELFF; cdr3_nt: TGTGCCAGCAGTTACGCGGTAGCCTCTGGCACCGGGGAGCTGTTTTTT
clone_size: NA; d_call: NA; j_call: TRBJ1-5; v_call: TRBV9; cdr3_aa: CASSVAGQGNQPQHF; cdr3_nt: TGTGCCAGCAGCGTAGCAGGGCAGGGGAATCAGCCCCAGCATTTT
clone_size: NA; d_call: NA; j_call: TRBJ1-6; v_call: TRBV3-1/TRBV3-2; cdr3_aa: CASSLRPVTYNSPLHF; cdr3_nt: TGTGCCAGCAGCCTCCGCCCGGTTACCTATAATTCACCCCTCCACTTT
clone_size: NA; d_call: TRBD2; j_call: TRBJ2-1; v_call: TRBV11-2; cdr3_aa: CASSPTSGVDEQFF; cdr3_nt: TGTGCCAGCAGTCCTACTAGCGGGGTCGATGAGCAGTTCTTC
clone_size: NA; d_call: NA; j_call: TRBJ2-7; v_call: TRBV5-1; cdr3_aa: CASSLAGSSYEQYF; cdr3_nt: TGCGCCAGCAGCTTGGCGGGGAGCTCCTACGAGCAGTACTTC
clone_size: NA; d_call: NA; j_call: TRBJ1-2; v_call: TRBV28; cdr3_aa: CASSTGQYGYTF; cdr3_nt: TGTGCCAGCAGTACTGGACAGTATGGCTACACCTTC
clone_size: NA; d_call: TRBD1; j_call: TRBJ1-2; v_call: TRBV5-1; cdr3_aa: CASSMEGARYGYTF; cdr3_nt: TGCGCCAGCAGCATGGAGGGGGCGAGGTATGGCTACACCTTC
clone_size: NA; d_call: NA; j_call: TRBJ2-2; v_call: TRBV6-2/TRBV6-3; cdr3_aa: CASRPTGTNTGELFF; cdr3_nt: TGTGCCAGCAGACCTACAGGGACGAACACCGGGGAGCTGTTTTTT
clone_size: few; d_call: NA; j_call: TRBJ1-5; v_call: TRBV6-5; cdr3_aa: CATLKSGPGQPQHF; cdr3_nt: TGTGCCACCTTAAAAAGTGGGCCCGGCCAGCCCCAGCATTTT
clone_size: NA; d_call: NA; j_call: TRBJ1-2; v_call: TRBV14; cdr3_aa: CASSQGWKELNYGYTF; cdr3_nt: TGTGCCAGCAGCCAAGGGTGGAAGGAGCTTAACTATGGCTACACCTTC
clone_size: many; d_call: TRBD1; j_call: TRBJ1-1; v_call: TRBV6-5; cdr3_aa: CASRSSQGADTEAFF; cdr3_nt: TGTGCCAGCAGATCATCCCAGGGGGCGGACACTGAAGCTTTCTTT
clone_size: NA; d_call: TRBD2; j_call: TRBJ2-1; v_call: TRBV28; cdr3_aa: CASRPPSGYYNEQFF; cdr3_nt: TGTGCCAGCAGACCCCCTAGCGGGTATTACAATGAGCAGTTCTTC
clone_size: few; d_call: NA; j_call: TRBJ1-1; v_call: TRBV4-2; cdr3_aa: CASSFGGGMNTEAFF; cdr3_nt: TGTGCCAGCAGCTTTGGGGGGGGGATGAACACTGAAGCTTTCTTT
clone_size: NA; d_call: TRBD2; j_call: TRBJ2-1; v_call: TRBV5-1; cdr3_aa: CASSSTSGSSDEQFF; cdr3_nt: TGCGCCAGCAGCTCGACTAGCGGGAGCTCGGATGAGCAGTTCTTC
clone_size: NA; d_call: TRBD2; j_call: TRBJ2-1; v_call: TRBV3-1/TRBV3-2; cdr3_aa: CASSQDLTSDNNEQFF; cdr3_nt: TGTGCCAGCAGCCAAGACCTGACTAGCGACAACAATGAGCAGTTCTTC
clone_size: NA; d_call: NA; j_call: TRBJ1-4; v_call: TRBV4-1; cdr3_aa: CASSRRTALNEKLFF; cdr3_nt: TGCGCCAGCAGCCGACGGACAGCGCTTAATGAAAAACTGTTTTTT
clone_size: NA; d_call: NA; j_call: TRBJ2-1; v_call: TRBV6-2/TRBV6-3; cdr3_aa: CASSNIPSSPLLEQFF; cdr3_nt: TGTGCCAGCAGCAATATCCCCTCCTCACCACTTTTAGAGCAGTTCTTC
clone_size: NA; d_call: TRBD1; j_call: TRBJ2-6; v_call: TRBV5-4; cdr3_aa: CASRKTGTPDSGANVLTF; cdr3_nt: TGTGCCAGCAGAAAGACAGGGACGCCTGACTCTGGGGCCAACGTCCTGACTTTC
clone_size: NA; d_call: NA; j_call: TRBJ1-5; v_call: TRBV27; cdr3_aa: CASSPGGTQPQHF; cdr3_nt: TGTGCCAGCAGTCCGGGAGGGACTCAGCCCCAGCATTTT